This entry lists 11 T cell receptor beta chains sequenced from one sample in a study of T cell responses to AZD1222 COVID-19 vaccine. The protocol was immunoSEQ multiplex PCR, while the TCRdb copy is restricted to in-frame clones and leaves out a portion. The sample shows around 140,000 clones, approximately 85% of them seen only once. Sequenced here: peripheral blood, sampled on day 0 of AZD1222 vaccination. The receptors were gathered from an adult in good health.

This chain connects TRBV11-3 to TRBJ2-1, with D maybe TRBD1 (5 bases). Germline loops: CDR1 SGHNT, CDR2 YENEEA. Between the trimmed V and J ends, which lost 5 bases and 4 bases, there was a span of 9 bases. The CDR3 is 13 amino acids. CDR3 sequence reads: CASSRQTYNEQFF. CDR3 nucleotides: TGTGCCAGCAGCCGACAGACATACAATGAGCAGTTCTTC.

This chain links TRBV12-5 with TRBJ1-1; 8 nucleotides line up with TRBD1. The CDR3 totals 14 residues. Germline loops: CDR1 LGHNT, CDR2 FRNRAP. With 4 bases clipped from V and 6 bases from J, the junction kept 7 bases outside the gene matches. In nucleotides, the CDR3 is TGTGCTAGTGGTTCAGGGGGCGAAATAGCTGAAGCTTTCTTT. It yields the protein CASGSGGEIAEAFF.

The chain recombines TRBV10-2 with TRBJ2-7; 8 bases align to TRBD2. V lost 7 bases and J lost 4; bases outside the gene matches: 9. This CDR3 contains 14 residues. Looked up from germline, CDR1 is WSHSY and CDR2 is SAAADI. CDR3 residues: CASISIAGTYEQYF. The CDR3 nucleotides are TGCGCCAGCATTTCCATAGCGGGGACGTACGAGCAGTACTTC.

The V and J genes are TRBV7-2 and TRBJ2-5; 7 nucleotides align to TRBD2. V was clipped by 8 bases and J by 5 bases; unmatched bases: 8. Germline-derived CDR1 and CDR2 are SGHTA and FQGNSA. There are 13 residues in the CDR3. The CDR3 protein is CASAAGELETQYF. DNA of the CDR3: TGTGCCAGCGCCGCGGGAGAGCTTGAGACCCAGTACTTC.

The genes are TRBV7-8 and TRBJ2-7; 7 bases fit TRBD2. The V gene end was trimmed by 8 bases and the J gene end by 4 bases; junction bases not matched to a gene: 5. This CDR3 comprises 12 residues. Germline V gives CDR1 SGHVS, CDR2 FQNEAQ. The CDR3 protein is CASRGRGYEQYF. The CDR3 DNA reads TGTGCCAGCCGCGGGAGAGGGTACGAGCAGTACTTC.

The genes are TRBV9 and TRBJ1-4; no firm D call. The CDR3 length is 16 residues. Germline V lookup: CDR1 SGDLS, CDR2 YYNGEE. V lost 4 bases to trimming and J lost 2 bases, with 15 bases between them. The CDR3 DNA reads as TGTGCCAGCAGCTTAGACCCCTTCGGGACTAATGAAAAACTGTTTTTT. Translating it yields CASSLDPFGTNEKLFF. The complete variable domain, with remaining parts taken from reference TRBV9 and TRBJ1-4, reads DSGVTQTPKHLITATGQRVTLRCSPRSGDLSVYWYQQSLDQGLQFLIQYYNGEERAKGNILERFSAQQFPDLHSELNLSSLELGDSALYFCASSLDPFGTNEKLFFGSGTQLSVL.

Turning to this clone: Other DNA sequences in this specimen translate into the identical CDR3. The rearrangement joins TRBV19 to TRBJ1-3; D ambiguous. The CDR3 is 13 amino acids. Germline CDR1 LNHDA, CDR2 SQIVND (reference sequence). Trimming removed 2 bases from V and 0 bases from J, with 2 bases in between. CDR3 bases: TGTGCCAGTAGTATATCCTCTGGAAACACCATATATTTT. Residues: CASSISSGNTIYF.

The chain recombines TRBV5-4 with TRBJ2-3; D is ambiguous. V was pared by 4 bases and J by 2 bases, with 17 bases between. This CDR3 contains 16 residues. The germline V gene encodes CDR1 SGHNT and CDR2 YYREEE (reference sequence). CDR3 nucleotide sequence: TGTGCCAGCAGCCCCGTTGGGGAAGGGTACACAGATACGCAGTATTTT. Amino acids: CASSPVGEGYTDTQYF. Full variable domain (missing parts from reference TRBV5-4 and TRBJ2-3): ETGVTQSPTHLIKTRGQQVTLRCSSQSGHNTVSWYQQALGQGPQFIFQYYREEENGRGNFPPRFSGLQFPNYSSELNVNALELDDSALYLCASSPVGEGYTDTQYFGPGTRLTVL.

The rearrangement links TRBV13 to TRBJ2-5; D might be TRBD1 (6 bases). Trimming took off 3 bases at V and 5 bases at J, with 10 bases between the two ends. CDR3 length equals 13 residues. The germline V gene encodes CDR1 PRHDT and CDR2 FYEKMQ (reference sequence). Here the CDR3 reads CASSFGGHETQYF. In DNA form, the CDR3 reads TGTGCCAGCAGCTTTGGGGGCCACGAGACCCAGTACTTC.

This rearrangement joins TRBV19 to TRBJ1-3; D is unresolved. Trimming removed 6 bases at V and 0 bases at J, with 3 bases between. CDR1 is LNHDA, CDR2 SQIVND, per germline (reference sequence). The CDR3 loop spans 12 amino acids. CDR3 loop: CASSFSGNTIYF. The CDR3 DNA sequence: TGTGCCAGTAGCTTCTCTGGAAACACCATATATTTT.

In this sample, this clone turned up once. The chain employs TRBV10-3 and TRBJ1-3; D gene ambiguous. CDR3 length: 13 amino acids. CDR1 ENHRY and CDR2 SYGVKD come from the germline V gene. V was cut by 5 bases and J by 4 bases, with 9 bases left in between. CDR3 sequence: CAISPPTGNTIYF. CDR3 coding DNA: TGTGCCATCAGTCCCCCGACAGGAAACACCATATATTTT.